Reported below is one T cell receptor (beta chain). Germline values: CDR1 SQVTM, CDR2 ANQGSEA. This CDR3 region has 13 residues. With 6 bases removed from V and 3 bases from J, the gap between germline ends came to 9 bases. Original methodology: Scientists estimated how many nucleated cells there were by amplifying reference gene primers. TCRdb's copy holds only in-frame clones and misses some; the assay was immunoSEQ multiplex PCR. V and J calls plus clone size are reproduced from that table; the DNA served to infer D and trimming. In the table there are roughly 50,000 clones, roughly 86% of which are singletons. This record belongs to a study of blood T cell repertoires in COVID-19. Study context: Specimens from acute and convalescent COVID-19 originated in the United States, Italy and Spain. The analysed material was cDNA or gDNA that came from T cells, B-cell-depleted T cells, or PBMCs.

This sequence joins TRBV29-1 and TRBJ2-6; no firm D call. The sequence came from a woman aged 55 to 70 with acute or convalescent COVID-19. The sample was peripheral blood. Here the CDR3 DNA reads TGCAGCGTCGACCCGGGTGGGGCCAACGTCCTGACTTTC. Protein sequence: CSVDPGGANVLTF.